This T cell receptor (beta chain) was sequenced in a study of technical replicates of blood from a handful of donors. The CDR3 has 14 amino acids. The germline gives CDR1 SGHRS, CDR2 YFSETQ. V lost 3 bases and J 1 base, leaving 10 bases between the germline ends. Data came from immunoSEQ multiplex PCR; TCRdb stores just in-frame clones and leaves some out. The sample carries roughly 14,000 clones, approximately 88% recorded once. This sequence originates from a human donor in good health. Specimen: PBMCs. The rearrangement joins TRBV5-1 to TRBJ1-1; maybe TRBD1 (6 bases). This CDR3 is CASSSGQPNTEAFF. CDR3 DNA sequence: TGCGCCAGCAGCTCAGGACAGCCGAACACTGAAGCTTTCTTT. Looking up the rest from reference TRBV5-1 and TRBJ1-1 gives the full variable domain: KAGVTQTPRYLIKTRGQQVTLSCSPISGHRSVSWYQQTPGQGLQFLFEYFSETQRNKGNFPGRFSGRQFSNSRSEMNVSTLELGDSALYLCASSSGQPNTEAFFGQGTRLTVV.